This T cell receptor (beta chain) originates from a study of CD8 T cells in Susac syndrome. Random hexamers were used to reverse transcribe the RNA input (0.5 to 1 ug). TCRdb used MiXCR to reprocess the immunoSEQ multiplex PCR reads, holding one entry per CDR3 protein. The data contain fewer than 250,000 distinct CDR3 sequences, about 94% of them singletons. CD8+ and CD4+ T cells from blood underwent TCR beta sequencing. The CDR3 length is 16 residues. Trimming shortened V by 0 bases and J by 4 bases, and 13 bases separated the two germline ends. The germline V gene has CDR1 SGDLS and CDR2 YYNGEE. The sample was CD4+ T cells from PBMCs. This TCR was recovered from a human donor in good health. The chain has TRBV9 and TRBJ2-2, with a weak D call TRBD1 (6 bases). The CDR3 here is CASSVERGIATGELFF. The CDR3 coding sequence is TGTGCCAGCAGCGTAGAAAGGGGGATAGCCACCGGGGAGCTGTTTTTT.